This T cell receptor (beta chain) was identified during a study of CXCR3-negative and CXCR3-positive naive CD8 T cells. Study findings and constraints: More hydrophobic TRB CDR3s were found in CXCR3-positive naive cells than in CXCR3-negative naive cells.

On this clonotype: As yet, its antigen is unknown.

Libraries were UMI-labeled 5' RACE TRB cDNA. Reanalyzing the 5' RACE reads, TCRdb keeps one entry per CDR3 protein, without DNA. Here the sample table reports about 140,000 distinct CDR3 sequences. Naivety in CD8+ T cells corresponded to a CD45RO-CCR7+CD27+CD95- phenotype. Germline CDR1 reads KGHSH; CDR2 reads LQKENI. The CDR3 has 16 residues. The sequence came from a human donor in good health. Some clones in this sample may be carry-over from other donors' samples. The sequenced sample was naive CXCR3+ CD8+ T cells from blood. Subset indicated: CD45RO-CCR7+CD27+CD95- naive CD8+ T cells expressing CXCR3 (TNR3+). The chain has TRBV18 and TRBJ2-5; no DNA is available, so the TRBD1 call from TCRdb remains unchecked. CDR3 in amino acids: CASSPRGQEIQETQYF. Using reference TRBV18 and TRBJ2-5 for the parts outside the CDR3, the full variable domain is NAGVMQNPRHLVRRRGQEARLRCSPMKGHSHVYWYRQLPEEGLKFMVYLQKENIIDESGMPKERFSAEFPKEGPSILRIQQVVRGDSAAYFCASSPRGQEIQETQYFGPGTRLLVL.